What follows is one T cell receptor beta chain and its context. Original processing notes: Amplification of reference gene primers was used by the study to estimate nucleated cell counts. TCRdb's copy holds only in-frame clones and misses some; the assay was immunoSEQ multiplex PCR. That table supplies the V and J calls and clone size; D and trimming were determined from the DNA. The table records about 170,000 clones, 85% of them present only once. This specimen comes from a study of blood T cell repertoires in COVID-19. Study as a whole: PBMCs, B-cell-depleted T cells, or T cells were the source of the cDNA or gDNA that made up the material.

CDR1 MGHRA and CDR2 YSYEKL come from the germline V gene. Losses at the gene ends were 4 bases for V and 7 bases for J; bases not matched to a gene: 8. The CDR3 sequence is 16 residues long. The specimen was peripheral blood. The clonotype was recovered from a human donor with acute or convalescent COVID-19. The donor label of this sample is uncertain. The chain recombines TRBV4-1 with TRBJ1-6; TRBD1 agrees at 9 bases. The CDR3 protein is CASSRDGTGRNSPLHF. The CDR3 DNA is TGCGCCAGCAGCCGAGACGGGACAGGGAGGAATTCACCCCTCCACTTT.